This T cell receptor (beta chain) was captured by sequencing in a study of shared clonotypes between healthy human individuals. Study results and limitations: Among donors, clonotype sharing was expected to be affected by sequencing depth. The study generally estimated greater richness for naive than memory subsets.

With respect to this clone: The antigen remains undetermined. The sample carries other DNA sequences with the same CDR3.

CDR1 is SGDLS and CDR2 is YYNGEE in the germline V gene. V lost 2 bases to trimming and J lost 3 bases; unmatched junction nucleotides: 1. The CDR3 is 14 residues long. The study enrolled healthy HIV-negative adults without recent acute infections or vaccinations as donors. Sorted-subset replicate PCR reactions contained about 200 ng DNA, corresponding to tens of thousands of T cell genomes. Produced via immunoSEQ multiplex PCR; TCRdb's table is partial and in-frame only. The table lists about 1.1 million clones, more than 75% of them singletons. Sequencing used memory CD4+ T cells from PBMCs. Subset noted: CD45RA-negative fraction. This sequence was found in a man younger than 35 in good health. Some clones in this sample may be carry-over from other donors' samples. The genes are TRBV9 and TRBJ2-7; 11 positions match TRBD2. CDR3 residues: CASSVGTSGYEQYF. The CDR3, as DNA: TGTGCCAGCAGCGTTGGGACTAGCGGCTACGAGCAGTACTTC.